This T cell receptor beta chain was sequenced during a study of monozygotic twins with inflammatory bowel disease. Germline loops: CDR1 MNHNS, CDR2 SASEGT. The CDR3 sequence is 15 residues long. Total RNA input per TCR library was roughly 3,800 ng. TCRdb reprocessed the 5' RACE reads, keeping one entry per CDR3 protein, no DNA. Found here are about 380,000 distinct CDR3 sequences; the top ten clones hold about 2.5%. This TCR derives from a human donor with ulcerative colitis or Crohn's disease, or a healthy co-twin of an affected twin (not recorded which). The rearrangement links TRBV6-1 to TRBJ2-1; TCRdb calls TRBD1, which cannot be checked without DNA. Specimen: blood. Here the CDR3 reads CASIAPRRAYNEQFF.